The 18 T cell receptor beta chains given below trace back to one sample, sequenced in a study of T cell responses to AZD1222 COVID-19 vaccine. Sequenced by immunoSEQ multiplex PCR; TCRdb stores in-frame clones only, minus some. The sample yields about 120,000 clones, about 92% seen once. The source material was peripheral blood, sampled on day 0 of AZD1222 vaccination. Receptor source: an adult in good health.

The chain links TRBV27 to TRBJ2-1; the D gene is possibly TRBD2 (7 bases). Germline V CDR1 and CDR2: MNHEY, SMNVEV (reference sequence). The CDR3 is made up of 12 amino acids. V gave up 2 bases and J gave up 9 bases, with 8 bases separating them. CDR3 sequence reads: CASSLRGGEQFF. The CDR3 DNA reads TGTGCCAGCAGTTTAAGGGGGGGTGAGCAGTTCTTC.

The V call is TRBV27, the J call TRBJ2-7; possible D gene TRBD2, 7 bases. V lost 6 bases and J lost 8, with 14 bases in between. CDR3 length: 12 amino acids. Germline CDR1 and CDR2: MNHEY and SMNVEV (reference sequence). The CDR3 DNA sequence: TGTGCCAGCAGGGGGGGGGCGTTAAAGCAGTACTTC. Translated, it gives CASRGGALKQYF.

This rearrangement joins TRBV6-5 to TRBJ1-5; 10 nucleotides match TRBD1. Trimming cost V 7 bases and J 5 bases; bases outside gene matches: 8. This CDR3 comprises 15 residues. Germline CDR1 and CDR2: MNHEY and SVGAGI. CDR3 bases: TGTGCCAGCAAGCCCGGGACAGGGGTCGATCAGCCCCAGCATTTT. The encoded protein is CASKPGTGVDQPQHF.

The chain links TRBV7-9 to TRBJ2-7, with TRBD2 identical over 8 bases. Per the germline V gene, CDR1 is SEHNR and CDR2 is FQNEAQ (reference sequence). The CDR3 is made up of 15 amino acids. V lost 3 bases to trimming and J lost 4 bases; unmatched junction nucleotides: 8. CDR3 sequence reads: CASSFSAGGEYEQYF. The CDR3 coding sequence is TGTGCCAGCAGCTTTTCGGCGGGGGGTGAATACGAGCAGTACTTC.

This clone was seen a handful of times. This chain links TRBV7-9 with TRBJ2-7; D possibly uses TRBD1 or TRBD2 (6 bases each). The germline V and J ends were trimmed by 1 base and 5 bases, with 15 bases remaining between them. The CDR3 extends over 15 amino acids. Germline values: CDR1 SEHNR, CDR2 FQNEAQ (reference sequence). In nucleotides, the CDR3 is TGTGCCAGCAGCTTAGGCGGGGCAGGGGCGAACGAGCAGTACTTC. It specifies CASSLGGAGANEQYF.

V and J are TRBV10-2 and TRBJ1-5; D gene ambiguous. Trimming pared 0 bases from V and 1 base from J, leaving 7 bases between. The length of the CDR3 is 15 residues. The germline CDR1 and CDR2 sequences are WSHSY and SAAADI. The CDR3 is CASSESARSNQPQHF. CDR3 sequence (DNA): TGCGCCAGCAGTGAGTCTGCCCGCAGCAATCAGCCCCAGCATTTT.

The V and J genes are TRBV3-1 (or the pseudogene TRBV3-2) and TRBJ1-1; D may be TRBD1 (5 bases). V was clipped by 2 bases and J by 7 bases, with 8 bases between them. This CDR3 region has 12 residues. CDR1 and CDR2 (germline): LGHDT, YNNKEL (reference sequence). The CDR3: CASSQSGGEAFF. The CDR3 DNA is TGTGCCAGCAGCCAATCGGGGGGTGAAGCTTTCTTT.

This sequence joins TRBV5-1 and TRBJ2-2; 11 positions match TRBD1. The germline CDR1 and CDR2 sequences are SGHRS and YFSETQ. The CDR3 is 15 residues long. V shed 3 bases, J shed 3 bases, and the junction held 1 base outside the gene matches. In nucleotides, the CDR3 is TGCGCCAGCAGCTGGGACAGGGGGGACACCGGGGAGCTGTTTTTT. Protein sequence: CASSWDRGDTGELFF.

This sequence joins TRBV19 and TRBJ2-1, with TRBD1 identical over 9 bases. The CDR3 totals 16 residues. The germline V gene has CDR1 LNHDA and CDR2 SQIVND (reference sequence). The V and J ends lost 0 bases and 1 base, in that order; junction bases with no gene match: 1. This chain's CDR3 is CASSIEGTGSYNEQFF. Here the CDR3 DNA reads TGTGCCAGTAGTATAGAGGGGACAGGGTCCTACAATGAGCAGTTCTTC.

This clone has a handful of counts. This chain links TRBV23-1 with TRBJ2-3; D is perhaps TRBD1 or TRBD2 (5 bases each). TRBV23-1 counts as an open reading frame of uncertain function. This CDR3 is 16 amino acids long. V lost 3 bases and J 1 base, leaving 14 bases between the germline ends. The CDR3 DNA reads as TGCGCCAGCAGTCATTCGAGGGGAAAAGGCACAGATACGCAGTATTTT. It specifies CASSHSRGKGTDTQYF.

This chain connects TRBV19 to TRBJ2-7; 9 nucleotides match TRBD1. V lost 6 bases and J lost 4; bases outside the gene matches: 13. Germline loops: CDR1 LNHDA, CDR2 SQIVND (reference sequence). This CDR3 spans 16 amino acids. CDR3 nucleotide sequence: TGTGCCAGTAGCCTAGGACAGGGGCCCCCAAATTACGAGCAGTACTTC. It yields the protein CASSLGQGPPNYEQYF.

The CDR3 protein is CASSIGLAGHNEQFF. The CDR3 bases are TGTGCCAGTAGTATAGGACTAGCGGGTCACAATGAGCAGTTCTTC. The J gene is TRBJ2-1, the V gene TRBV19; 10 nucleotides line up with TRBD2. V gave up 1 base and J gave up 5 bases; unmatched junction bases: 2. CDR3 length: 15 residues. Germline CDR1 reads LNHDA; CDR2 reads SQIVND (reference sequence).

The chain recombines TRBV28 with TRBJ2-7; D might be TRBD1 (5 bases). The CDR3 consists of 17 residues. Per germline, CDR1 MDHEN and CDR2 SYDVKM. The ends were cut back, 5 bases at V and 2 bases at J, with 22 bases in the middle. The chain's CDR3 is CASSIPYTVAGTYEQYF. For the CDR3, the DNA is TGTGCCAGCAGTATTCCCTATACCGTGGCAGGGACCTACGAGCAGTACTTC.

This chain uses TRBV28 with TRBJ2-7; D uncertain. The germline V gene has CDR1 MDHEN and CDR2 SYDVKM. The CDR3 is made up of 14 amino acids. Trimming took 7 bases from V and 3 from J, leaving 16 bases between them. CDR3 sequence (DNA): TGTGCCAGCACCGCTGCAACTTACGTCTACGAGCAGTACTTC. As protein: CASTAATYVYEQYF.

This chain links TRBV7-9 with TRBJ2-1; a weak D match, TRBD1 (5 bases). The CDR3 is 15 amino acids. V lost 5 bases to trimming and J lost 3 bases, with 14 bases between them. Germline V gene data show CDR1 as SEHNR and CDR2 as FQNEAQ (reference sequence). The CDR3 region has the DNA TGTGCCAGCAGCCAAGACAGTTTCTACTACAATGAGCAGTTCTTC. It encodes CASSQDSFYYNEQFF.

J is TRBJ1-1 and V is TRBV29-1; TRBD1 might be the D (5 bases). V shed 8 bases and J shed 3 bases, with 22 bases lying between them. The CDR3 totals 15 residues. Germline lookup yields CDR1 SQVTM and CDR2 ANQGSEA. The CDR3: CSPWGIGAGYTEAFF. The CDR3 DNA reads as TGCAGCCCTTGGGGGATAGGGGCCGGATACACTGAAGCTTTCTTT.

The chain carries TRBV6-5 and TRBJ2-1; unclear D gene. Per germline, CDR1 MNHEY and CDR2 SVGAGI. V was cut by 0 bases and J by 4 bases, with 4 bases left in between. This CDR3 region has 13 residues. CDR3 coding DNA: TGTGCCAGCAGTTACTCTAATTACAATGAGCAGTTCTTC. Amino acids: CASSYSNYNEQFF.

The chain recombines TRBV15 with TRBJ1-1; the D gene is possibly TRBD1 (5 bases). Germline CDR1 and CDR2: LNHNV and YYDKDF (reference sequence). Trimming pared 3 bases from V and 5 bases from J, leaving 13 bases between. The CDR3 extends over 14 amino acids. For the CDR3, the DNA is TGTGCCACCAGCAGCGTATCATGGGGGACTGAAGCTTTCTTT. Protein product: CATSSVSWGTEAFF.